This record looks at one T cell receptor beta chain sequence and its context. Tumors of eligible patients were advanced, solid and lacking tumor-infiltrating lymphocytes. This sample stems from a study of low-dose radiotherapy and immunotherapy resistance in tumors. The wider study: Patients of Cohort 1 had 0.5 Gy fractions every 2 weeks, which summed to 6.5 Gy.

V lost 4 bases to trimming and J lost 3 bases, with 22 bases between them. The germline V gene encodes CDR1 SGHDT and CDR2 YYEEEE. This CDR3 comprises 17 residues. TRAV- and TRBV-specific primers, spanning alpha and beta chains, primed first-strand cDNA. TCRs were put through around 20 PCR cycles of amplification with Phusion. A constant-region primer and the V-primer adapter served as the primer pair. TCRdb used MiXCR to reprocess the reads, holding one entry per CDR3 protein. The sample carries roughly 18,000 distinct CDR3 sequences, around 74% recorded once. This clonotype originated in a human donor with advanced metastatic prostate, ovarian, gallbladder or colorectal cancer (not recorded which). This table probably holds off-target reads from a library built for another chain. The chain couples TRBV5-6 to TRBJ1-1; tentatively, D is TRBD1 (5 bases). The CDR3 nucleotides read TGTGCCAGCAGCGCCTTACCTACGACAGTATGGGACACTGAAGCTTTCTTT. This translates into CASSALPTTVWDTEAFF.